The rows below give T cell receptor beta chains drawn from one sample of a study of blood T cells in healthy people across ages. TCRdb reprocessed the 5' RACE reads via MiXCR and lists one record per CDR3 protein. There are under 1 million distinct CDR3 sequences in the sample; approximately 48% occur only once, and around 21% lies in the top ten. The sequencing sample was made of blood. Every receptor here comes from a man aged 55 to 69 in good health. Each CDR3 is given with its conserved first and last residue. Each record gives: CDR3 protein, J gene, V gene, CDR3 length.

CDR3 protein: CASMPGQTYNEQFF
J gene: TRBJ2-1
V gene: TRBV7-2
CDR3 length: 14

CDR3 protein: CASSIGRFSTPYEQYF
J gene: NA
V gene: TRBV19
CDR3 length: 16

CDR3 protein: CASNVQLQETQYF
J gene: TRBJ2-5
V gene: TRBV6-2/TRBV6-3
CDR3 length: 13

CDR3 protein: CASSEGIGAREQFF
J gene: TRBJ2-1
V gene: TRBV11-2
CDR3 length: 14

CDR3 protein: CASSLAGEKETQYF
J gene: TRBJ2-5
V gene: TRBV7-7
CDR3 length: 14

CDR3 protein: CASSYGALFDEQFF
J gene: TRBJ2-1
V gene: TRBV6-2/TRBV6-3
CDR3 length: 14

CDR3 protein: CASSKGGTGSYEQYF
J gene: TRBJ2-7
V gene: TRBV12-3/TRBV12-4
CDR3 length: 15

CDR3 protein: CATQISWGEAINNEQFF
J gene: TRBJ2-1
V gene: TRBV6-1
CDR3 length: 17

CDR3 protein: CAWTTYMNTEAFF
J gene: TRBJ1-1
V gene: TRBV30
CDR3 length: 13

CDR3 protein: CASSNPGTGNYGYTF
J gene: TRBJ1-2
V gene: TRBV11-2
CDR3 length: 15

CDR3 protein: CASSLLQENEKLFF
J gene: TRBJ1-4
V gene: TRBV3-1
CDR3 length: 14

CDR3 protein: CSVSGTGVYGYTF
J gene: TRBJ1-2
V gene: TRBV29-1
CDR3 length: 13

CDR3 protein: CASSSAGTSTGTQYF
J gene: TRBJ2-3
V gene: TRBV7-2
CDR3 length: 15

CDR3 protein: CSGDTRLGNEQFF
J gene: TRBJ2-1
V gene: TRBV29-1
CDR3 length: 13

CDR3 protein: CASSYSGVSQETQYF
J gene: TRBJ2-5
V gene: TRBV6-2/TRBV6-3
CDR3 length: 15

CDR3 protein: CASSSFLGGRGTEAFF
J gene: TRBJ1-1
V gene: TRBV7-6
CDR3 length: 16

CDR3 protein: CASSRWSGQGYNEQFF
J gene: TRBJ2-1
V gene: TRBV7-2
CDR3 length: 16

CDR3 protein: CASSLFLAGGSGANVLTF
J gene: TRBJ2-6
V gene: TRBV28
CDR3 length: 18

CDR3 protein: CASSTQVQASQFF
J gene: TRBJ2-1
V gene: TRBV11-2
CDR3 length: 13

CDR3 protein: CSVRTGLDTQYF
J gene: TRBJ2-3
V gene: TRBV29-1
CDR3 length: 12

CDR3 protein: CASSSRTGSPYGDTQYF
J gene: TRBJ2-3
V gene: TRBV12-3/TRBV12-4
CDR3 length: 17

CDR3 protein: CASSSPVAGYTF
J gene: TRBJ1-2
V gene: TRBV6-2/TRBV6-3
CDR3 length: 12

CDR3 protein: CASSLGVGQPQHF
J gene: TRBJ1-5
V gene: TRBV5-4
CDR3 length: 13

CDR3 protein: CSALGRADLNEQFF
J gene: TRBJ2-1
V gene: TRBV20-1
CDR3 length: 14

CDR3 protein: CSASRPNQPQHF
J gene: TRBJ1-5
V gene: TRBV20-1
CDR3 length: 12

CDR3 protein: CASSLRQGGGYGYTF
J gene: TRBJ1-2
V gene: TRBV7-2
CDR3 length: 15

CDR3 protein: CASSQEARLGTDTQYF
J gene: TRBJ2-3
V gene: TRBV4-3
CDR3 length: 16

CDR3 protein: CASSYMGGVQETQYF
J gene: TRBJ2-5
V gene: TRBV11-2
CDR3 length: 15

CDR3 protein: CSAKDPASIAKNIQYF
J gene: TRBJ2-4
V gene: TRBV20-1
CDR3 length: 16

CDR3 protein: CASSGQGGVDEQFF
J gene: TRBJ2-1
V gene: TRBV5-1
CDR3 length: 14

CDR3 protein: CASRLNRGDYEQYF
J gene: TRBJ2-7
V gene: TRBV27
CDR3 length: 14

CDR3 protein: CTSSAGTGETQYF
J gene: TRBJ2-5
V gene: TRBV2
CDR3 length: 13

CDR3 protein: CASSLGHRTDTQYF
J gene: TRBJ2-3
V gene: TRBV27
CDR3 length: 14

CDR3 protein: CASSLDGQGYGYTF
J gene: TRBJ1-2
V gene: TRBV5-1
CDR3 length: 14

CDR3 protein: CASSNGDNSYEQYF
J gene: TRBJ2-7
V gene: TRBV6-5
CDR3 length: 14

CDR3 protein: CASGSRLDEQFF
J gene: TRBJ2-1
V gene: TRBV12-5
CDR3 length: 12

CDR3 protein: CSASREDEAFF
J gene: TRBJ1-1
V gene: TRBV20-1
CDR3 length: 11

CDR3 protein: CASGPFGAGSYNEQFF
J gene: TRBJ2-1
V gene: TRBV12-3/TRBV12-4
CDR3 length: 16

CDR3 protein: CASSLSRAGGQETQYF
J gene: TRBJ2-5
V gene: TRBV7-2
CDR3 length: 16

CDR3 protein: CASSFGQLSSYEQYF
J gene: TRBJ2-7
V gene: TRBV18
CDR3 length: 15

CDR3 protein: CASSQGSSYNEQFF
J gene: TRBJ2-1
V gene: TRBV18
CDR3 length: 14

CDR3 protein: CASSLQASSYEQYF
J gene: TRBJ2-7
V gene: TRBV7-9
CDR3 length: 14

CDR3 protein: CASSWSSGRPPSYEQYF
J gene: TRBJ2-7
V gene: TRBV27
CDR3 length: 17

CDR3 protein: CASGRRGYTNEKLFF
J gene: TRBJ1-4
V gene: TRBV6-2/TRBV6-3
CDR3 length: 15

CDR3 protein: CASSFTGPPSLLGQFF
J gene: TRBJ2-1
V gene: TRBV12-3/TRBV12-4
CDR3 length: 16

CDR3 protein: CASSMSGGADGELFF
J gene: TRBJ2-2
V gene: TRBV9
CDR3 length: 15

CDR3 protein: CSVGWTGGWNEQFF
J gene: TRBJ2-1
V gene: TRBV29-1
CDR3 length: 14

CDR3 protein: CASGRTGGANYGYTF
J gene: TRBJ1-2
V gene: TRBV5-1
CDR3 length: 15

CDR3 protein: CASRGGDTGELFF
J gene: TRBJ2-2
V gene: TRBV7-9
CDR3 length: 13

CDR3 protein: CASSLASLAGGSYNEQFF
J gene: TRBJ2-1
V gene: TRBV7-2
CDR3 length: 18

CDR3 protein: CAWSVTDGGWETQYF
J gene: NA
V gene: TRBV30
CDR3 length: 15

CDR3 protein: CASSLTPDNEQFF
J gene: TRBJ2-1
V gene: TRBV7-2
CDR3 length: 13

CDR3 protein: CASSHGRATVTGETQYF
J gene: TRBJ2-5
V gene: TRBV5-1
CDR3 length: 17

CDR3 protein: CASSVDGGGEQYF
J gene: TRBJ2-7
V gene: TRBV9
CDR3 length: 13

CDR3 protein: CASSQERARVGTQYF
J gene: TRBJ2-5
V gene: TRBV4-1
CDR3 length: 15

CDR3 protein: CASSLLDRVTEQYF
J gene: TRBJ2-7
V gene: TRBV12-3/TRBV12-4
CDR3 length: 14

CDR3 protein: CTSSFPLSGVDNEQFF
J gene: TRBJ2-1
V gene: TRBV7-2
CDR3 length: 16

CDR3 protein: CASSRVTSVPVGELFF
J gene: TRBJ2-2
V gene: TRBV4-3
CDR3 length: 16

CDR3 protein: CASSLYEETQYF
J gene: TRBJ2-5
V gene: TRBV7-9
CDR3 length: 12